These T cell receptor beta chains were read from a single sample in a study of T cells in localized non-small cell lung cancer. The data were produced by immunoSEQ multiplex PCR, yet TCRdb's version contains in-frame clones alone and is incomplete. The table includes about 2,700 clones, roughly 29% detected once. The specimen was lung tumor tissue, collected before any cancer treatment. The receptors stem from a male donor aged 60 or over with stage II squamous cell lung carcinoma. Each CDR3 is given with its conserved first and last residue. D genes are given only for firm matches. Only part of the rows carry a size: once, few, many, or a class if the clone is expanded.

j_gene,abundance,d_gene,v_gene,CDR3nt,CDR3aa
TRBJ2-7,few,.,TRBV19,TGTGCCAGTACCCCCACAGGGTCTCGAGGCGAGCAGTACTTC,CASTPTGSRGEQYF
TRBJ2-7,few,.,TRBV6-7,TGTGCCAGCAGTTACGGGGCCGAGCAGTACTTC,CASSYGAEQYF
TRBJ2-1,medium-sized,TRBD2,TRBV9,TGTGCCAGCAGCTCCACTAGCGGGAGATACAATGAGCAGTTCTTC,CASSSTSGRYNEQFF
TRBJ1-2,.,.,TRBV9,TGTGCCAGCAGTGGGGAAGGATCTGGCTACACCTTC,CASSGEGSGYTF
TRBJ2-5,few,.,TRBV22-1,TGTGCCAGCAGCCTAGGGTACGGGGTTCGCCAAGAGACCCAGTACTTC,CASSLGYGVRQETQYF
TRBJ2-3,few,TRBD2,TRBV6-8,TGTGCCAGCATCTTAGCGGGAGCCACAGATACGCAGTATTTT,CASILAGATDTQYF
TRBJ2-2,.,TRBD2,TRBV11-3,TGTGCCAGCAGCTTGCCGACAGCGGGAGCGGCCGGGGAGCTGTTTTTT,CASSLPTAGAAGELFF
TRBJ2-3,few,TRBD1,TRBV11-3,TGTGCCAGCAGCTTTGACCTGGGACAGTCCACAGATACGCAGTATTTT,CASSFDLGQSTDTQYF
TRBJ1-1,.,TRBD1,TRBV6-8,TGTGCCAGCACGCGTGTTCTGGGACAGGGGGCTGAAGCTTTCTTT,CASTRVLGQGAEAFF
TRBJ2-7,.,TRBD1,TRBV23-1,TGCGCCAGCAGCCAAGGACAGGGGGCTAAATACGAGCAGTACTTC,CASSQGQGAKYEQYF
TRBJ1-3,.,.,TRBV30,TGTGCCTGGAGTGGACTAACTGGAAACACCATATATTTT,CAWSGLTGNTIYF
TRBJ1-4,few,.,TRBV6-8,TGTGCCAGCAGTTGGGGACATAATGAAAAACTGTTTTTT,CASSWGHNEKLFF
TRBJ1-4,.,.,TRBV6-8,TGTGCCAGCTCATTTACCGACGGGGTGGGAAAACTGTTTTTT,CASSFTDGVGKLFF
TRBJ2-7,few,TRBD2,TRBV27,TGTGCCAGCAGTTTCGGCTCCGGGGAGGGCTACGAGCAGTACTTC,CASSFGSGEGYEQYF
TRBJ2-1,.,.,TRBV19,TGTGCCAGTAGTATTCGATGGGACCCACTCTACAATGAGCAGTTCTTC,CASSIRWDPLYNEQFF
TRBJ2-2,.,TRBD2,TRBV7-7,TGTGCCAGCAGCCCACGGGGGGGCTTGAACACCGGGGAGCTGTTTTTT,CASSPRGGLNTGELFF
TRBJ2-2,medium-sized,.,TRBV11-3,TGTGCCAGCAGCTTATTCCGCTCGAACACCGGGGAGCTGTTTTTT,CASSLFRSNTGELFF
TRBJ2-1,.,.,TRBV6-7,TGTGCCAGCAGTTGGGGGAGTGAGCAGTTCTTC,CASSWGSEQFF
TRBJ1-1,.,TRBD1,TRBV2,TGTGCCAGCCATCGACAGGGCTCGTTCACTGAAGCTTTCTTT,CASHRQGSFTEAFF
TRBJ1-3,.,.,TRBV29-1,TGCAGCGTTGCGGGGTCTCTCTTCTCTGGAAACACCATATATTTT,CSVAGSLFSGNTIYF
TRBJ2-1,.,TRBD2,TRBV30,TGTGCCCGATCTAGCGGACTAGGGAATGAGCAGTTCTTC,CARSSGLGNEQFF
TRBJ2-3,large,TRBD2,TRBV11-3,TGTGCCAGCAGCTTCGGACTAGCGGGGGATACGCAGTATTTT,CASSFGLAGDTQYF
TRBJ1-1,.,TRBD1,TRBV5-1,TGCGCCAGCAGCTCGGACAGGGAGATAATGAACACTGAAGCTTTCTTT,CASSSDREIMNTEAFF
TRBJ1-2,.,.,TRBV19,TGTGCCAGTAGTATTGGGGACCCGGGCTATGGCTACACCTTC,CASSIGDPGYGYTF
TRBJ1-1,medium-sized,.,TRBV11-3,TGTGCCAGCAGCCGACCGACAGGAATGAACACTGAAGCTTTCTTT,CASSRPTGMNTEAFF
TRBJ1-2,.,.,TRBV9,TGTGCCAGCAGCGTAGAGGACCGGCGGGGCTACACCTTC,CASSVEDRRGYTF
TRBJ2-2,medium-sized,.,TRBV6-1,TGTGCCAGCAGTGAAGTTGACAGATACACCGGGGAGCTGTTTTTT,CASSEVDRYTGELFF
TRBJ2-1,.,.,TRBV6-8,TGTGCCAGCAGTAGGGGGGGCCTATGGGGTACGAATGAGCAGTTCTTC,CASSRGGLWGTNEQFF
TRBJ2-7,medium-sized,.,TRBV28,TGTGCCAGCAGTTCGGGACCTTACGAGCAGTACTTC,CASSSGPYEQYF
TRBJ1-4,.,TRBD1,TRBV19,TGTGCCAGTAATCGAGGTCCGGGACAGGGTCTTGAAAAACTGTTTTTT,CASNRGPGQGLEKLFF
TRBJ2-3,once,.,TRBV30,TGTGCCTGGAGTAGTGGCTTATGGACAGATACGCAGTATTTT,CAWSSGLWTDTQYF
TRBJ1-5,.,TRBD1,TRBV28,TGTGCCAGCTCAGACAGGGGTGTCCCCAATCAGCCCCAGCATTTT,CASSDRGVPNQPQHF
TRBJ2-5,.,.,TRBV19,TGTGCCAGTAGCGAGGGTACCCAGACCCAGTACTTC,CASSEGTQTQYF
TRBJ1-2,.,TRBD1,TRBV11-3,TGTGCCAGCAGCTACCGGGACAGGAGTTTAGCTAACTATGGCTACACCTTC,CASSYRDRSLANYGYTF
TRBJ1-5,few,.,TRBV6-8,TGTGCCAGCAGTTACGGTCCAGGGGGCAATCAGCCCCAGCATTTT,CASSYGPGGNQPQHF
TRBJ1-5,.,.,TRBV28,TGTGCCAGCAGCATCAGTGGGGGCGCAGGACAGCCCCAGCATTTT,CASSISGGAGQPQHF
TRBJ2-7,.,TRBD2,TRBV30,TGTGCCTGGTCTTACGTTGGACTAGTTAACGAGCAGTACTTC,CAWSYVGLVNEQYF
TRBJ1-2,.,TRBD1,TRBV28,TGTGCCAGCAGCTCGACAGGGGTCTATGGCTACACCTTC,CASSSTGVYGYTF
TRBJ2-7,.,TRBD1,TRBV9,TGTGCCAGCAGCGTCTCAACTCGGGACAGAACCTACGAGCAGTACTTC,CASSVSTRDRTYEQYF
TRBJ2-3,large,TRBD2,TRBV28,TGTGCCAGCAGTTCGCGACTAGCCGAGGGGTATTTT,CASSSRLAEGYF
TRBJ1-1,medium-sized,.,TRBV18,TGTGCCAGCTCACCATCGGTCGGGACTGAAGCTTTCTTT,CASSPSVGTEAFF
TRBJ2-5,.,.,TRBV10-3,TGTGCCATCAGTGAGGCTTCTAGAGTTGGAGAGACCCAGTACTTC,CAISEASRVGETQYF
TRBJ1-5,many,.,TRBV4-2,TGTGCCAGCAGCCAAGATACGGCCTTAGGGGACATCCAAGGTGGCAATCAGCCCCAGCATTTT,CASSQDTALGDIQGGNQPQHF
TRBJ2-5,.,.,TRBV5-1,TGCGCCAGCAGGTTTCGGGGTACGTTGGGAGAGACCCAGTACTTC,CASRFRGTLGETQYF
TRBJ1-3,.,.,TRBV5-1,TGCGCCAGCAGCTTAAACAGGGAAGGACCAAACACCATATATTTT,CASSLNREGPNTIYF
TRBJ2-1,medium-sized,.,TRBV6-8,TGTGCCAGCAGTGACCCGGGGAATGAGCAGTTCTTC,CASSDPGNEQFF
TRBJ2-7,few,.,TRBV19,TGTGCCAGTAGGAGGGGAACAGGGTTGCCATACGAGCAGTACTTC,CASRRGTGLPYEQYF
TRBJ2-6,.,.,TRBV6-8,TGTGCCAGCAGTAAGCTGAGCTCTGGGGCCAACGTCCTGACTTTC,CASSKLSSGANVLTF
TRBJ2-1,medium-sized,TRBD2,TRBV11-3,TGTGCCAGCAGCGGAGGACTAGCGGGAGAAATAGCCCGTAGGGATGAGCAGTTCTTC,CASSGGLAGEIARRDEQFF
TRBJ2-3,few,.,TRBV6-8,TGTGCCAGCAGGAAGGGGGATGGGACAGATACGCAGTATTTT,CASRKGDGTDTQYF
TRBJ2-7,few,.,TRBV11-3,TGTGCCAGCAGCTTGGCCGACAGGACCTACGAGCAGTACTTC,CASSLADRTYEQYF
TRBJ2-5,many,.,TRBV6-8,TGTGCCAGCAGATCCAGGGGCCAAGAGACCCAGTACTTC,CASRSRGQETQYF
TRBJ2-7,.,.,TRBV6-8,TGTGCCAGCAGTTACTCGCCTTCTCCTCCCTCGAACGAGCAGTACTTC,CASSYSPSPPSNEQYF